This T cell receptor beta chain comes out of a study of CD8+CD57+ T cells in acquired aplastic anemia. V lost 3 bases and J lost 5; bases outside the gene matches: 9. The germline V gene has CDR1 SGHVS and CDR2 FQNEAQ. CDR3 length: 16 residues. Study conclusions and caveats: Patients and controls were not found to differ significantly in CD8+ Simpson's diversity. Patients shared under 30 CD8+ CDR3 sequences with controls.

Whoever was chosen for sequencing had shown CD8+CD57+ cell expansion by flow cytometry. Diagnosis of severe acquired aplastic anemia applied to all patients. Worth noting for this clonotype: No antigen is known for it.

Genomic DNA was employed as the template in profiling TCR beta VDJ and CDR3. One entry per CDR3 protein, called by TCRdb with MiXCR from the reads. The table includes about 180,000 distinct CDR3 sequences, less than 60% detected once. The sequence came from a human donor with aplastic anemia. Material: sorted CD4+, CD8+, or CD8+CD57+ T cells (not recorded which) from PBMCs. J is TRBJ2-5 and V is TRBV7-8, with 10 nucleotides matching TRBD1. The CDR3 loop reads CASSLTGGLRRETQYF. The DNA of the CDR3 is TGTGCCAGCAGCTTGACAGGGGGCCTCCGAAGGGAGACCCAGTACTTC. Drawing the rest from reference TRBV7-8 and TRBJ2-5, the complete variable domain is GAGVSQSPRYKVAKRGQDVALRCDPISGHVSLFWYQQALGQGPEFLTYFQNEAQLDKSGLPSDRFFAERPEGSVSTLKIQRTQQEDSAVYLCASSLTGGLRRETQYFGPGTRLLVL.